The T cell receptor (beta chain) described here comes from a study of cytomegalovirus exposure and HLA in healthy donors (TCRdb year 2017). Turning to the overall study: In an earlier analysis of roughly 590 of the donors, less than 350 Gb of sequence data and 120 million or so unique TCR beta sequences from roughly 190 million T cells were reported. Roughly 300 gigabases of sequencing data and around 85 million unique TCR sequences made up an early release that covered approximately 700 HLA-typed donors. The genetic ancestry cluster associated with self-reported Caucasian donors included 80% to 90% of the 398 genotyped donors. The study was designed to test whether signatures of past pathogen exposure could be identified by cataloging public T cell receptors. Using immunosequencing, the study profiled T cell repertoires from about 650 subjects and related those repertoires to cytomegalovirus serostatus. A separate validation cohort of 100 to 150 different subjects was used in addition to the roughly 700-subject first cohort. To predict cytomegalovirus infection status, the study brought together high-throughput TCR immunosequencing, statistical association of individual TCRs with disease status, and machine learning. A later analysis re-analyzed previously published TCR beta repertoires from about 600 donors and added high-resolution HLA genotyping to study TCR occurrence patterns. The later analysis used no new phenotypic data to find candidate immune exposures, relying instead on TCR beta sequences and their occurrence across donors. To decide whether each TCR beta V gene segment behaved as functional or pseudogenic, an earlier analysis of some 600 of the donors relied on high-throughput TCR beta sequencing. Alongside the repertoire data, information on donor age, sex, ethnicity and CMV serostatus was compiled. A later genetic analysis took genome-wide SNP genotypes for about 55% of the roughly 670 donors and used that subset as a discovery cohort. All discovery cohort repertoires had been generated on a single sequencing platform. HLA typing included class I and class II loci at four-digit resolution. The number of donors typed differed by locus, with roughly 620-640 for A, B, C, DRB1 and DQB1, more than 500 for DQA1, 600 to 610 for DPA1, and over 400 for DPB1. About five DR-DQ haplotypes were handled as single units for association and clustering, since linkage in the cohort was strong. Among over 350 genotyped donors of the cohort, an average of approximately 240,000 unique TCR beta nucleotide sequences were sequenced per donor, 15% to 20% of them non-productive. Overall study results and their limits: The classifier was reported to diagnose cytomegalovirus status with high specificity and sensitivity in both the original cohort and the validation cohort. A later genetic analysis reported fewer N-insertions in productive TCRs among donors in an Asian-associated ancestry cluster than the roughly 700-donor mean. A further reported finding was that TCR beta sequences accurately predicted the HLA-A and HLA-B alleles for most subjects in the first cohort. The presence/absence analyses assumed that sequencing depth was roughly uniform across donors, and that assumption may not be true. Because HLA typing was missing for some donors at each locus, association tests included only the typed subset. In a later analysis, the rate of TCR association differed among HLA loci, with DRB1 alleles having the most associated TCRs and HLA-C alleles having the fewest. Because the 87-base-pair reads could not distinguish some IMGT-functional V segments, including TRBV6-2 and TRBV6-3, those segments were excluded. A group of highly shared sequence variants was considered likely to be a technical artifact of the sequencing pipeline. In a later genetic analysis, a missense DCLRE1C variant was associated with V-gene and J-gene trimming of TCR beta chains, and the association was replicated in an independent cohort. Most TCR sequences were seen in very few donors, while some public TCRs were found in many individuals. Because counts were too low, 15 to 20 rarely observed V segments, including chromosome 9 orphons, were excluded from the earlier analysis of some 540 of the donors. For the cohort, immune exposure information was limited to CMV serostatus. It was suggested by the authors that the approach could potentially be generalized to other disease states and immunological phenotypes. According to a later analysis, most CMV-associated TCR beta chains appeared to be HLA-restricted, and the HLA associations seemed to be driven largely by CMV exposure. A later analysis associated around 16,000 TCR beta sequences with specific HLA alleles at a false discovery rate of 0.05. Several of the top co-occurrence clusters appeared to be linked to parvovirus B19, influenza, CMV and Epstein-Barr virus, according to a later analysis. Linkage disequilibrium might explain the correlated functional status among segregating V segments, but an unknown experimental factor could not be excluded. Three of the identified cytomegalovirus-associated TCR beta chains were confirmed in vitro to be specific for cytomegalovirus antigens. The study listed around 160 TCR beta chains as associated with cytomegalovirus. Broadly in line with IMGT annotations, most TCR beta V segments showed up in productive rearrangements about 90% or about 30% of the time in an earlier analysis of 587 of the donors. In this cohort, only TCR beta chains were sequenced, and detectable features were limited by the absence of alpha or paired-chain data. When HLA alleles, especially DR and DQ, strongly co-occurred, TCR associations were difficult to assign to individual alleles. A later analysis found that HLA-associated TCR beta chains were more clonally expanded and had lower generation probabilities than equally common non-associated chains.

There are 16 amino acids in the CDR3, from cysteine to phenylalanine inclusive. The CDR3 DNA has 48 bases and is translated from base 1. Taken from the germline V gene (reference sequence), the CDR1 and CDR2 loops are SEHNR and FQNEAQ. Trimming removed 1 base from V and 4 bases from J, leaving 14 bases between the germline ends. The cohort consisted of some 730 healthy bone marrow donors. All cohort members were sampled while nominally healthy, although unrecorded immune exposures were likely present. The donor tested CMV seropositive, placing the donor among the 250 to 300 seropositive members of the cohort. A peripheral blood sample was collected from each donor, and TCR beta sequencing was performed on peripheral blood mononuclear cells. Genomic DNA was extracted from the blood cell samples with the Qiagen DNeasy Blood Extraction Kit. As regards this clone: Its antigen has not been determined. No quality values exist for individual bases; no much larger clone is one base distant.

Preparation of the library involved the immunoSEQ multiplex PCR assay. A mixture of 60 forward primers for TCR Vbeta segments and 13 reverse primers for TCR Jbeta segments was used in the multiplex PCR. The CDR3 region of rearranged TCR beta genes was amplified from genomic DNA with a multiplex PCR assay. Amplified TCR beta libraries were sequenced as 87-base-pair reads on the Illumina HiSeq System. As for the authors' bioinformatics: A later analysis counted tens of millions of unique TCR beta chains across the 666 repertoires, and around 9.9 million of these chains were shared by at least two donors. A nearest-neighbor algorithm error-corrected the raw reads and collapsed the reads into unique sequences, merging closely related sequences to remove PCR and sequencing errors. CDR3 sequences were aligned to IMGT reference sequences to assign V, D and J gene segments. For a sequence to be retained, at least a six-nucleotide match to both a V gene segment and a J gene segment was required. A rearrangement was called productive if the CDR3 had no stop codons and remained in frame with V and J, and every other rearrangement was called non-productive. Following IMGT convention, CDR3 was defined as the stretch from the second conserved V-encoded cysteine up to the conserved J-encoded phenylalanine. The earlier analysis of some 580 of the donors excluded any sequence lacking an unambiguous match to a single V gene segment. An earlier analysis of several hundred of the donors called V segments functional above 56.7% productive rearrangements and segregating when the between-donor standard deviation exceeded 5%. To diagnose cytomegalovirus status from the catalog of TCR beta chain sequences, a statistical classification framework was built. A later analysis assigned V and J genes by comparing TCR nucleotide sequences with IMGT/GENE-DB human TR gene sequences. The TCRdist pipeline was used in a later analysis to assign CDR3 sequences and most-parsimonious VDJ recombination scenarios. A later analysis defined each TCR beta chain by its CDR3 amino acid sequence plus V-gene family, and excluded reads lacking a unique V-gene family. To address suspected cross-contamination and a sequencing artifact, a later analysis removed around 600 highly shared, low-generation-probability nucleotide sequences. For each public chain, a later analysis derived a clonal expansion index from normalized ranks of inferred template counts within each repertoire. A later analysis computed generation probabilities with a VDJ recombination model fitted to out-of-frame rearrangements, and checked the results against IGoR. Hypergeometric tests were used in a later analysis to score TCR-TCR, TCR-HLA and TCR-CMV co-occurrence, with a repertoire-size bias correction applied to the TCR pairs. A later analysis estimated false discovery rates by permuting HLA or CMV assignments 20 times. In a later analysis, co-occurring TCRs were grouped using DBSCAN, with TCRdist sequence similarity added in when clustering inside HLA-allele-positive subsets. For co-occurrence clustering, repertoires with fewer than 30,000 or more than 120,000 public chains were excluded, along with roughly 5 repertoires with anomalous nucleotide sharing. TCRdb provides this immuneACCESS table in a form limited to in-frame rearrangements. Some clones are lacking; in checked studies, under half of them reflect an unresolved V gene, and why the rest are absent is not known. V, J and clone size derive from that table, while D and trimming were established from the DNA sequence. This sample comprises about 120,000 clones, over 65% of them detected only once. 11% of the sample is held by the ten biggest clonotypes.

This clonotype was obtained from a woman aged 45 to 65 in good health and CMV-seropositive. The V gene is TRBV7-9 and the J gene is TRBJ1-5; no D gene can be assigned with confidence. Sequencing input: PBMCs. In nucleotide form, the sequence is TGTGCCAGCAGCTTAGTTCCGGGCAGCGGTAATCAGCCCCAGCATTTT. This yields the protein CASSLVPGSGNQPQHF.